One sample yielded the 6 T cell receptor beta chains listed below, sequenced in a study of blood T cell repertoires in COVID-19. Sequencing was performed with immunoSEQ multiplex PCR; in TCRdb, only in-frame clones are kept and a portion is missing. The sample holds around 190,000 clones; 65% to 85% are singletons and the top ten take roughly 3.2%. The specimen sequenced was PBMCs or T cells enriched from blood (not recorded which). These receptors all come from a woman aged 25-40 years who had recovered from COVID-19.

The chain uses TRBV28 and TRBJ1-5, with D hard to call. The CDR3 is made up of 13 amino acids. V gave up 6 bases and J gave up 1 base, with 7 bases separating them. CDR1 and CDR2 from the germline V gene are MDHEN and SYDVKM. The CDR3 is CASRPRSNQPQHF. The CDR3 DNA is TGTGCCAGCAGACCCCGGAGCAATCAGCCCCAGCATTTT.

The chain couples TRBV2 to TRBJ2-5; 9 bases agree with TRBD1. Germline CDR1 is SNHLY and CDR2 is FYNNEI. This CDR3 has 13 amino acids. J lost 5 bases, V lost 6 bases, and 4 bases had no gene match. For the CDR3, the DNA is TGTGCCAGCAGCATCGACAGGGGGGAGACCCAGTACTTC. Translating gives CASSIDRGETQYF.

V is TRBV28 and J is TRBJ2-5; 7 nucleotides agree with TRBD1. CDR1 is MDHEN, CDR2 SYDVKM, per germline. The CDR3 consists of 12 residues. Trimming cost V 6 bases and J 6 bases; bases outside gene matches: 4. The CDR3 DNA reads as TGTGCCAGCAGACGACAGGGCCAGACCCAGTACTTC. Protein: CASRRQGQTQYF.

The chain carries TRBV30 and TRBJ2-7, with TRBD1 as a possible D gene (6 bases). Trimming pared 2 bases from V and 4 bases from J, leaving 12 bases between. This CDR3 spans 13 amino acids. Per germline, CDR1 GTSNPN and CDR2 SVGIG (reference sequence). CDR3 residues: CAWSPGERYEQYF. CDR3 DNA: TGTGCCTGGAGTCCAGGGGAGCGATACGAGCAGTACTTC.

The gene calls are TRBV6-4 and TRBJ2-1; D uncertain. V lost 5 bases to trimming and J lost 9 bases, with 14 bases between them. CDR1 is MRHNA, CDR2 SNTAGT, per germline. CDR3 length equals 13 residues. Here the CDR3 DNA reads TGTGCCAGCAGTTTAGATCCGCATGGTGAGCAGTTCTTC. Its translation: CASSLDPHGEQFF.

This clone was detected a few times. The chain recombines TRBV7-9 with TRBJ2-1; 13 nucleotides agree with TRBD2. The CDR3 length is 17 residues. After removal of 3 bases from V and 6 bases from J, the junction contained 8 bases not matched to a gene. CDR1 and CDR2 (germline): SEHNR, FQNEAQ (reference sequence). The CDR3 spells CASSFRTSGSGVNEQFF. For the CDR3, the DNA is TGTGCCAGCAGCTTTAGGACTAGCGGGAGCGGGGTCAATGAGCAGTTCTTC.